Presented here are 19 T cell receptor beta chains from one specimen sequenced in a study of molecular identifiers for immune sequencing clone quantification. TCRdb redid the calling of the PCR reads with MiXCR, one entry per CDR3 protein. Altogether hundreds of thousands of distinct CDR3 sequences are present, roughly 25% being singletons, with the ten largest covering about 0.84%. Material: naive CD8+ T cells from blood, with Jurkat cell RNA spiked in. Subset in this sample: FACS-sorted CD8+CD4-CCR7+CD45RA+ naive T cells. Receptors originate from a human donor in good health. Some libraries in this study had Jurkat cell RNA spiked in.

CDR3 in DNA: TGTGCCAGCAGTCCCCATCCGGGACAGGGGGGCGAGACCCAGTACTTC. Residues: CASSPHPGQGGETQYF. The J gene is TRBJ2-5, the V gene TRBV12-3 or TRBV12-4, with 11 bases lining up with TRBD1. There are 16 residues in the CDR3. V gave up 5 bases and J gave up 5 bases; unmatched junction bases: 10.

This clonotype was counted between two and nine times. The chain uses TRBV4-3 and TRBJ2-1, with 13 nucleotides matching TRBD2. Trimming removed 0 bases from V and 14 bases from J; junction bases left unmatched: 7. Per the germline V gene, CDR1 is LGHNA and CDR2 is YSLEER. There are 15 residues in the CDR3. CDR3 sequence (DNA): TGCGCCAGCAGCCAAGATCGGACTAGCGGGGGCCCAGAGTTCTTC. Protein: CASSQDRTSGGPEFF.

The V gene is TRBV19, the J gene TRBJ2-2; no reliable D call. V lost 7 bases to trimming and J lost 4 bases, with 4 bases between them. The CDR3 totals 11 residues. CDR1 and CDR2 from the germline V gene are LNHDA and SQIVND (reference sequence). CDR3 in DNA: TGTGCCAGTAAAAGCACCGGGGAGCTGTTTTTT. Protein product: CASKSTGELFF.

A remark on this clonotype: This is likely a read error, given that the CDR3 carries no conserved phenylalanine or tryptophan at its end. The chain combines TRBV7-6 with TRBJ1-1; D is undetermined. This CDR3 contains 17 residues. CDR1 and CDR2 (germline): SGHVS, FNYEAQ. The ends were cut back, 5 bases at V and 4 bases at J, with 23 bases in the middle. The CDR3 DNA reads as TGTGCCAGCAGCCCTGGACCGTTGACAAGCAGGACCACTGAAGCTTTCCTT. It is translated as CASSPGPLTSRTTEAFL.

In its sample, this clonotype was seen a few times. This chain joins TRBV4-2 and TRBJ2-2; 8 nucleotides agree with TRBD2. The trim removed 4 bases at V and 6 bases at J, leaving 4 bases unmatched. This CDR3 comprises 14 residues. Germline V gives CDR1 LGHNA, CDR2 YNFKEQ. This CDR3 reads CASSLTSGAGELFF. CDR3 nucleotide sequence: TGTGCCAGCAGCCTAACTAGCGGTGCCGGGGAGCTGTTTTTT.

The chain couples TRBV4-3 to TRBJ2-3, with 8 bases fitting TRBD2. The CDR3 is made up of 15 amino acids. CDR1 LGHNA and CDR2 YSLEER come from the germline V gene. V dropped 0 bases and J dropped 4; count of bases not matched to a gene: 3. The CDR3, as DNA: TGCGCCAGCAGCCAAGATGTGCGGGGGGCAGATACGCAGTATTTT. Its protein is CASSQDVRGADTQYF.

This chain joins TRBV27 and TRBJ2-7; D is uncertain. Trimming cost V 7 bases and J 2 bases, with 15 bases left between them. From germline, CDR1 is MNHEY and CDR2 SMNVEV (reference sequence). This CDR3 is built from 14 residues. The CDR3 coding sequence is TGTGCCAGCACTACCTCGGTTGGGACCTACGAGCAGTACTTC. Its protein is CASTTSVGTYEQYF.

The CDR3 DNA reads as TGTGCCAGCAGGGGACAGGGAAGCTCTGGAAACACCATATATTTT. The encoded protein is CASRGQGSSGNTIYF. V and J are TRBV7-9 and TRBJ1-3; 9 positions agree with TRBD1. The CDR3 totals 15 residues. Germline CDR1 SEHNR, CDR2 FQNEAQ (reference sequence). The V gene end was trimmed by 6 bases and the J gene end by 0 bases; junction bases not matched to a gene: 3. The full variable domain, rest sourced from reference TRBV7-9 and TRBJ1-3, is DTGVSQNPRHKITKRGQNVTFRCDPISEHNRLYWYRQTLGQGPEFLTYFQNEAQLEKSRLLSDRFSAERPKGSFSTLEIQRTEQGDSAMYLCASRGQGSSGNTIYFGEGSWLTVV.

This clonotype was observed a few times. The chain is built from TRBV5-6 and TRBJ2-7; TRBD2 aligns across 10 bases. CDR1 SGHDT and CDR2 YYEEEE come from the germline V gene. Unmatched junction bases numbered 6, after V lost 2 bases and J lost 4 bases. The CDR3 extends over 15 amino acids. This CDR3 is CASSFGAGGPYEQYF. In DNA form, the CDR3 reads TGTGCCAGCAGCTTTGGAGCGGGGGGGCCTTACGAGCAGTACTTC.

This clonotype has a count of ten or more. V gene TRBV5-6 combines with J gene TRBJ2-5; TRBD1 matches 8 bases. V trimming: 0 bases; J trimming: 1 base; junction bases outside the gene matches: 5. Germline CDR1 is SGHDT and CDR2 is YYEEEE. This CDR3 spans 16 amino acids. The CDR3: CASSLVDRVSQETQYF. CDR3 sequence (DNA): TGTGCCAGCAGCTTGGTGGACAGGGTATCCCAAGAGACCCAGTACTTC.

This clonotype occurred many times. The chain uses TRBV24-1 and TRBJ2-3, with TRBD2 matching 11 bases. Germline trimming cut 2 bases from V and 3 bases from J; bases unmatched to any gene: 6. Per the germline V gene, CDR1 is KGHDR and CDR2 is SFDVKD. This CDR3 has 17 residues. Here the CDR3 reads CATSDSHTSGGTDTQYF. The CDR3 region has the DNA TGTGCCACCAGTGATTCCCATACTAGCGGGGGAACAGATACGCAGTATTTT.

For this clonotype: It is likely a read error, because the conserved phenylalanine at the end of the CDR3 is missing. The chain joins TRBV19 to TRBJ1-3; D is possibly TRBD1 (5 bases). The V and J ends lost 8 bases and 4 bases respectively, with 12 bases between them. Germline-derived CDR1 and CDR2 are LNHDA and SQIVND (reference sequence). CDR3 length equals 13 residues. CDR3 region: CASWGRRGNTIYI. The CDR3 bases are TGTGCCAGTTGGGGCAGGAGAGGAAACACCATATATATT.

This clonotype has at least ten counts. The chain combines TRBV28 with TRBJ2-2; no definite D call. Looked up from germline, CDR1 is MDHEN and CDR2 is SYDVKM. The V gene lost 4 bases and the J gene lost 9 bases, with 15 bases spanning the gap. The CDR3 runs 14 residues. The CDR3 loop reads CASSSSPTSRELFF. DNA of the CDR3: TGTGCCAGCAGTTCCTCCCCAACCAGTCGGGAGCTGTTTTTT.

As regards this clonotype: Just one base apart from a much larger clone, this may be a read error. The chain employs TRBV12-3 or TRBV12-4 and TRBJ2-7; 9 bases fit TRBD1. Trimming cost V 5 bases and J 9 bases; bases outside gene matches: 5. CDR3 size: 12 residues. CDR3: CASSGQGRAQYF. In nucleotides, the CDR3 is TGTGCCAGCAGTGGACAGGGGCGAGCGCAGTACTTC.

J is TRBJ1-2 and V is TRBV20-1; D is possibly TRBD1 (5 bases). Trimming stripped 0 bases from V and 8 bases from J, with 13 bases between. Germline assignment: CDR1 DFQATT and CDR2 SNEGSKA (reference sequence). The CDR3 loop spans 13 amino acids. The CDR3 DNA is TGCAGTGCTAGAGATTCCGGGGCATCCGGCTACACCTTC. Residues: CSARDSGASGYTF.

This clonotype was picked up a small number of times. A read error is likely, as this CDR3 ends without the conserved phenylalanine or tryptophan. V usage is TRBV6-6 and J usage is TRBJ1-1, with a tentative D call TRBD1 (5 bases). Germline V lookup: CDR1 MNHNY, CDR2 SVGAGI (reference sequence). V was clipped by 2 bases and J by 1 base, with 8 bases between them. CDR3 size: 14 residues. The CDR3 nucleotides read TGTGCCAGCAGTTACGAGGGGCCGAACACTGAAGCTTTCTCT. Residues: CASSYEGPNTEAFS.

This clonotype occurred a few times. Germline and junction disagree at one end, which may indicate a read error. This chain links TRBV6-2 or TRBV6-3 with TRBJ2-2; D gene unclear. The CDR3 sequence is 13 residues long. The V gene's germline CDR1 is MNHEY and CDR2 SVGEGT. The CDR3 DNA reads TGTGCCAGCAGTTACCTGAACCCCGGGGAGCTGTTTTTT. Translation gives CASSYLNPGELFF.

In this sample, this clonotype turned up many times. V usage is TRBV10-3 and J usage is TRBJ1-1; D is perhaps TRBD1 (5 bases). The CDR3 loop spans 12 amino acids. Germline V CDR1 and CDR2: ENHRY, SYGVKD. Trimming removed 6 bases from V and 5 bases from J, with 10 bases in between. CDR3 in DNA: TGTGCCATCAGGGGGCTAGGGACTGAAGCTTTCTTT. Protein sequence: CAIRGLGTEAFF.

This clonotype occurred many times. The chain employs TRBV5-4 and TRBJ1-3; TRBD1 matches at 7 bases. Germline loops: CDR1 SGHNT, CDR2 YYREEE (reference sequence). This CDR3 is 15 amino acids long. Trimming removed 4 bases from V and 1 base from J; junction bases left unmatched: 5. The CDR3 region is CASSHRGSSGNTIYF. DNA for the CDR3: TGTGCCAGCAGCCACAGGGGTTCTTCTGGAAACACCATATATTTT.